This T cell receptor beta chain was observed in a study of blood T cells in healthy people across ages. Findings of the study overall: Diversity was higher, and naive CD4+ cells more numerous, in long-lived donors than in aged donors.

Isolation yielded PBMCs, at least 6 million per sample, in every case. As to this clonotype: Antigen specificity is unknown. Relative to the germline gene, one junction end is altered; a read error may explain this.

The CDR3 extends over 15 amino acids. It was with a sample-barcoded 5' primer and a J-beta primer mix that a second PCR of roughly 7 to 12 cycles was run. Each of the cDNA molecules was tagged by a template-switch adaptor with 12 random nucleotides. TCRdb reanalysed the 5' RACE reads using MiXCR and keeps one entry per CDR3 protein. This table holds 600,000 or so distinct CDR3 sequences, roughly 31% found once. The sample consisted of blood. The TCR was taken from an elderly woman in good health. V usage is TRBV12-3 or TRBV12-4 and J usage is TRBJ2-3; TRBD2 might be the D (5 bases). For the CDR3, the DNA is TGTGCCAGCAGTTTTATTAGCGTGAGAGCAGATGCGCAGTATTTT. It encodes CASSFISVRADAQYF.